A selection of T cell receptor beta chains follows, all from one sample in a study of cytomegalovirus exposure and HLA in healthy donors. TCRdb's copy holds only in-frame clones and misses some; the assay was immunoSEQ multiplex PCR. The sample consists of approximately 160,000 clones, approximately 73% of them appearing once. Sequencing input: PBMCs. The receptor set was obtained from a middle-aged man in good health and CMV-seronegative. CDR3s include the opening cysteine and the closing phenylalanine or tryptophan. Each record gives: J gene, D gene, V gene, CDR3 length, clone size, CDR3 DNA, CDR3 protein. D genes are given only for firm matches. A row's size may be missing; if present it is once, few, many or a size class.

j_call: TRBJ1-1; d_call: -; v_call: TRBV5-1; cdr3_length: 14; clone_size: -; cdr3_nt: TGCGCCAGCAGCTTGGCCCGCGGATACGCTGAAGCTTTCTTT; cdr3_aa: CASSLARGYAEAFF
j_call: TRBJ1-5; d_call: -; v_call: TRBV2; cdr3_length: 15; clone_size: -; cdr3_nt: TGTGCCAGCAGTGAACTAGGACAGAGCAATCAGCCCCAGCATTTT; cdr3_aa: CASSELGQSNQPQHF
j_call: TRBJ1-2; d_call: -; v_call: TRBV6-5; cdr3_length: 13; clone_size: -; cdr3_nt: TGTGCCAGCAGTTACTGGGGGGGAGACGGCTACACCTTC; cdr3_aa: CASSYWGGDGYTF
j_call: TRBJ2-3; d_call: TRBD2; v_call: TRBV29-1; cdr3_length: 14; clone_size: -; cdr3_nt: TGCAGCGGGTCGGGCGGGGGGAGGACAGATACGCAGTATTTT; cdr3_aa: CSGSGGGRTDTQYF
j_call: TRBJ1-1; d_call: TRBD1; v_call: TRBV5-6; cdr3_length: 18; clone_size: -; cdr3_nt: TGTGCCAGCAGCTCAGATTTCAATTGGGACAGACTGAACACTGAAGCTTTCTTT; cdr3_aa: CASSSDFNWDRLNTEAFF
j_call: TRBJ2-3; d_call: TRBD2; v_call: TRBV5-4; cdr3_length: 15; clone_size: -; cdr3_nt: TGTGCCAGCAGCCCGCGGGGGGGAGGCACAGATACGCAGTATTTT; cdr3_aa: CASSPRGGGTDTQYF
j_call: TRBJ1-1; d_call: TRBD1; v_call: TRBV28; cdr3_length: 13; clone_size: few; cdr3_nt: TGTGCCAGCAGAGGACAGGGAACCACTGAAGCTTTCTTT; cdr3_aa: CASRGQGTTEAFF
j_call: TRBJ2-7; d_call: TRBD2; v_call: TRBV27; cdr3_length: 16; clone_size: -; cdr3_nt: TGTGCCAGCTCGAGGCCTAGCGGGGGTCCCTCCTACGAGCAGTACTTC; cdr3_aa: CASSRPSGGPSYEQYF
j_call: TRBJ2-3; d_call: TRBD2; v_call: TRBV9; cdr3_length: 16; clone_size: few; cdr3_nt: TGTGCCAGCAGCGTAGGGACTAGCGGGTCCACAGATACGCAGTATTTT; cdr3_aa: CASSVGTSGSTDTQYF
j_call: TRBJ1-3; d_call: -; v_call: TRBV4-2; cdr3_length: 14; clone_size: -; cdr3_nt: TGTGCCAGCAGCCCAGGGGATTATGGAAACACCATATATTTT; cdr3_aa: CASSPGDYGNTIYF
j_call: TRBJ2-5; d_call: TRBD2; v_call: TRBV5-4; cdr3_length: 15; clone_size: -; cdr3_nt: TGTGCCAGCAGCTTGGCGGGGGGGCCGGGAGAGACCCAGTACTTC; cdr3_aa: CASSLAGGPGETQYF
j_call: TRBJ1-6; d_call: -; v_call: TRBV7-9; cdr3_length: 16; clone_size: -; cdr3_nt: TGTGCCAGCACCAAAGGAGGGTCGGTTTTGATTTCACCCCTCCACTTT; cdr3_aa: CASTKGGSVLISPLHF
j_call: TRBJ2-4; d_call: TRBD1; v_call: TRBV28; cdr3_length: 15; clone_size: -; cdr3_nt: TGTGCCAGCCGACCGCCGGGACAGGGGGCGAACATTCAGTACTTC; cdr3_aa: CASRPPGQGANIQYF
j_call: TRBJ1-3; d_call: -; v_call: TRBV6-1; cdr3_length: 14; clone_size: -; cdr3_nt: TGTGCCAGCAGCGAGGGGGGGACGGGAAACACCATATATTTT; cdr3_aa: CASSEGGTGNTIYF
j_call: TRBJ2-5; d_call: TRBD2; v_call: TRBV5-1; cdr3_length: 16; clone_size: few; cdr3_nt: TGCGCCAGCAGCCCGGTAGTGGTAGCGGGGAAAGAGACCCAGTACTTC; cdr3_aa: CASSPVVVAGKETQYF
j_call: TRBJ1-2; d_call: TRBD1; v_call: TRBV6-5; cdr3_length: 12; clone_size: -; cdr3_nt: TGTGCCACCCAACAGGGGCACTATGGCTACACCTTC; cdr3_aa: CATQQGHYGYTF
j_call: TRBJ2-1; d_call: TRBD2; v_call: TRBV10-1; cdr3_length: 15; clone_size: -; cdr3_nt: TGCGCCAGCAGTGAGTCGTTAGCGGGGGTGGCTGAGCAGTTCTTC; cdr3_aa: CASSESLAGVAEQFF
j_call: TRBJ1-1; d_call: -; v_call: TRBV7-2; cdr3_length: 17; clone_size: few; cdr3_nt: TGTGCCAGCAGCTTAGGAGGGCTGCAGTCGGGGTACACTGAAGCTTTCTTT; cdr3_aa: CASSLGGLQSGYTEAFF
j_call: TRBJ2-7; d_call: -; v_call: TRBV7-9; cdr3_length: 14; clone_size: once; cdr3_nt: TGTGCCAGCAGCTTAATCAGGAACTCCTACGAGCAGTACTTC; cdr3_aa: CASSLIRNSYEQYF
j_call: TRBJ2-5; d_call: TRBD2; v_call: TRBV5-4; cdr3_length: 19; clone_size: once; cdr3_nt: TGTGCCAGCAGCTCCCCAGGCAGCGGGGGGGTCCGTTTACAAGAGACCCAGTACTTC; cdr3_aa: CASSSPGSGGVRLQETQYF
j_call: TRBJ2-7; d_call: -; v_call: TRBV6-6; cdr3_length: 15; clone_size: -; cdr3_nt: TGTGCCAGCAGTTACTCTGAGACAGACGCCTACGAGCAGTACTTC; cdr3_aa: CASSYSETDAYEQYF
j_call: TRBJ2-7; d_call: TRBD1; v_call: TRBV19; cdr3_length: 15; clone_size: -; cdr3_nt: TGTGCCAGTAGTATGACAGGGGGCGCCTCCTACGAGCAGTACTTC; cdr3_aa: CASSMTGGASYEQYF
j_call: TRBJ2-1; d_call: TRBD1; v_call: TRBV19; cdr3_length: 15; clone_size: -; cdr3_nt: TGTGCCAGTAGTATGGACAGGGGCTCCTACAATGAGCAGTTCTTC; cdr3_aa: CASSMDRGSYNEQFF
j_call: TRBJ1-2; d_call: TRBD1; v_call: TRBV28; cdr3_length: 13; clone_size: -; cdr3_nt: TGTGCCAGCAGTTTGACAGGGAACTATGGCTACACCTTC; cdr3_aa: CASSLTGNYGYTF
j_call: TRBJ2-2; d_call: TRBD2; v_call: TRBV5-6; cdr3_length: 16; clone_size: -; cdr3_nt: TGTGCCAGCAGCCTGCCTCGCCTAGCGGGACCCGGGGAGCTGTTTTTT; cdr3_aa: CASSLPRLAGPGELFF
j_call: TRBJ2-7; d_call: TRBD1; v_call: TRBV5-1; cdr3_length: 16; clone_size: -; cdr3_nt: TGCGCCAGCAGCTTGGGGGGGACAGGGGCCTCCTACGAGCAGTACTTC; cdr3_aa: CASSLGGTGASYEQYF
j_call: TRBJ1-2; d_call: -; v_call: TRBV25-1; cdr3_length: 14; clone_size: -; cdr3_nt: TGTGCCAGCAGTGCCCCCGGGGAGGGCTATGGCTACACCTTC; cdr3_aa: CASSAPGEGYGYTF
j_call: TRBJ2-2; d_call: TRBD1; v_call: TRBV5-1; cdr3_length: 18; clone_size: -; cdr3_nt: TGCGCCAGCAGCTTGGCCCCATATCGACAGGGGGACACCGGGGAGCTGTTTTTT; cdr3_aa: CASSLAPYRQGDTGELFF
j_call: TRBJ2-1; d_call: -; v_call: TRBV7-7; cdr3_length: 19; clone_size: -; cdr3_nt: TGTGCCAGCAGCCCCGTCCAGGGGACCGGGCTGGGGTCCTACAATGAGCAGTTCTTC; cdr3_aa: CASSPVQGTGLGSYNEQFF
j_call: TRBJ2-1; d_call: -; v_call: TRBV6-5; cdr3_length: 13; clone_size: -; cdr3_nt: TGTGCCACGTGGGAGACGGGGAGAGGTGAGCAGTTCTTC; cdr3_aa: CATWETGRGEQFF
j_call: TRBJ1-1; d_call: -; v_call: TRBV6-5; cdr3_length: 14; clone_size: -; cdr3_nt: TGTGCCAGCACCCAGGGGCAGGGGACCACTGAAGCTTTCTTT; cdr3_aa: CASTQGQGTTEAFF
j_call: TRBJ1-2; d_call: TRBD1; v_call: TRBV6-1; cdr3_length: 13; clone_size: -; cdr3_nt: TGTGCCAGCAGGGGGACAGGGAGAGGTGGCTACACCTTC; cdr3_aa: CASRGTGRGGYTF
j_call: TRBJ1-2; d_call: TRBD1; v_call: TRBV13; cdr3_length: 13; clone_size: few; cdr3_nt: TGTGCCAGCACCGAGGGACAGACCTATGGCTACACCTTC; cdr3_aa: CASTEGQTYGYTF
j_call: TRBJ2-7; d_call: -; v_call: TRBV5-4; cdr3_length: 14; clone_size: few; cdr3_nt: TGTGCCAGCAGTCCGGGTCAGTCCCACTACGAGCAGTACTTC; cdr3_aa: CASSPGQSHYEQYF
j_call: TRBJ1-6; d_call: -; v_call: TRBV2; cdr3_length: 11; clone_size: -; cdr3_nt: TGTGCCAGCAGTTCATATTCACCCCTCCACTTT; cdr3_aa: CASSSYSPLHF
j_call: TRBJ1-4; d_call: -; v_call: TRBV15; cdr3_length: 16; clone_size: -; cdr3_nt: TGTGCCACCAGCAAACCCGGGAGGGGGGCCGGTGAAAAACTGTTTTTT; cdr3_aa: CATSKPGRGAGEKLFF
j_call: TRBJ2-2; d_call: TRBD1; v_call: TRBV5-4; cdr3_length: 15; clone_size: -; cdr3_nt: TGTGCCAGCAGCCGGGACAGGGGGCCCACCGGGGAGCTGTTTTTT; cdr3_aa: CASSRDRGPTGELFF
j_call: TRBJ1-1; d_call: -; v_call: TRBV28; cdr3_length: 14; clone_size: few; cdr3_nt: TGTGCCAGCAGTTTAGGTAAAGGGGGAGCTGAAGCTTTCTTT; cdr3_aa: CASSLGKGGAEAFF
j_call: TRBJ2-5; d_call: -; v_call: TRBV11-3; cdr3_length: 13; clone_size: -; cdr3_nt: TGTGCCAGCAGTGGGATCAGGGAAGAGACCCAGTACTTC; cdr3_aa: CASSGIREETQYF
j_call: TRBJ2-1; d_call: -; v_call: TRBV10-3; cdr3_length: 13; clone_size: -; cdr3_nt: TGTGCCATACCCCGTAGCTCCTACAATGAGCAGTTCTTC; cdr3_aa: CAIPRSSYNEQFF
j_call: TRBJ1-2; d_call: TRBD1; v_call: TRBV20-1; cdr3_length: 11; clone_size: -; cdr3_nt: TGCAGTGGAGCAGGGGGACGGGGCTACACCTTC; cdr3_aa: CSGAGGRGYTF
j_call: TRBJ2-2; d_call: -; v_call: TRBV7-9; cdr3_length: 13; clone_size: -; cdr3_nt: TGTGCCAGCAGCTTAGCCAGAACCGGGGAGCTGTTTTTT; cdr3_aa: CASSLARTGELFF
j_call: TRBJ2-3; d_call: TRBD2; v_call: TRBV6-6; cdr3_length: 16; clone_size: -; cdr3_nt: TGTGCCAGCAGTGCCGGGACTAGCGGGAGGGGGGATACGCAGTATTTT; cdr3_aa: CASSAGTSGRGDTQYF
j_call: TRBJ2-5; d_call: TRBD1; v_call: TRBV18; cdr3_length: 16; clone_size: once; cdr3_nt: TGTGCCAGCTCACCTGTGTATCAGGGGGTCCAAGAGACCCAGTACTTC; cdr3_aa: CASSPVYQGVQETQYF
j_call: TRBJ1-2; d_call: -; v_call: TRBV18; cdr3_length: 12; clone_size: -; cdr3_nt: TGTGCCAGCTCACCGGGAGATGGTGGCTACACCTTC; cdr3_aa: CASSPGDGGYTF
j_call: TRBJ1-1; d_call: -; v_call: TRBV27; cdr3_length: 16; clone_size: -; cdr3_nt: TGTGCCAGCACCCCCTCTCTGGGCAGGGCGGAAACTGAAGCTTTCTTT; cdr3_aa: CASTPSLGRAETEAFF
j_call: TRBJ1-1; d_call: -; v_call: TRBV7-2; cdr3_length: 13; clone_size: -; cdr3_nt: TGTGCCAGCAGCCTGGGAGTTATGGCTGAAGCTTTCTTT; cdr3_aa: CASSLGVMAEAFF